This T cell receptor (beta chain) derives from a study of shared clonotypes between healthy human individuals. Genomic DNA per cell subset filled all wells of several immunoSEQ plates. The method was immunoSEQ multiplex PCR; TCRdb's version includes in-frame clones alone and lacks a portion of them. Here the sample spans some 450,000 clones, roughly four fifths being singletons. Genomic DNA for unsorted samples, which was extracted with the QIAamp DNA Blood Mini kit, came from 99 million or so PBMCs. Sequencing was done on a sample of PBMCs. This clonotype was obtained from a middle-aged woman in good health. Some clones in this sample may be carry-over from other donors' samples.

The DNA for the CDR3 is TGTGCCAGCAGTTTATTGGGACTAGCGGTTGCCTACAATGAGCAGTTCTTC. Translated, it gives CASSLLGLAVAYNEQFF. The J gene is TRBJ2-1, the V gene TRBV28; 11 bases fit TRBD2. The length of the CDR3 is 17 residues. The trim removed 1 base at V and 2 bases at J, leaving 4 bases unmatched. Germline V gene data show CDR1 as MDHEN and CDR2 as SYDVKM.